The next 6 T cell receptor beta chains were all read from a single sample in a study of blood T cells in healthy people across ages. With a J-beta primer mix and a sample-barcoded 5' primer, a second PCR ran 7 to 11 cycles. A single record per CDR3 protein comes from TCRdb applying MiXCR to the 5' RACE reads. The sample shows about 1.4 million distinct CDR3 sequences, 55% to 75% of them seen only once. Sequencing was carried out using blood. The source is a man aged 18 to 30 in good health.

Points on this clonotype: Compared with germline, one end of the junction differs, possibly owing to a read error. This rearrangement joins TRBV10-3 to TRBJ2-3; possible D gene TRBD2, 5 bases. The CDR3 totals 15 residues. Per germline, CDR1 ENHRY and CDR2 SYGVKD. The CDR3 DNA reads TGTGCCACCAGTGAGTCGGCAGGAGGAAGGGATACGCAGTATTTT. Amino acids: CATSESAGGRDTQYF.

This chain links TRBV29-1 with TRBJ1-2, with 9 nucleotides matching TRBD1. The CDR3 is 12 residues long. V trimming: 4 bases; J trimming: 7 bases; junction bases outside the gene matches: 4. Germline CDR1 and CDR2: SQVTM and ANQGSEA. CDR3: CSVVDRGGGYTF. CDR3 coding DNA: TGCAGCGTTGTTGACAGGGGGGGTGGCTACACCTTC. Combining the CDR3 with reference TRBV29-1 and TRBJ1-2 gives the whole variable domain SAVISQKPSRDICQRGTSLTIQCQVDSQVTMMFWYRQQPGQSLTLIATANQGSEATYESGFVIDKFPISRPNLTFSTLTVSNMSPEDSSIYLCSVVDRGGGYTFGSGTRLTVV.

This clonotype was observed a few times. The chain has TRBV6-2 or TRBV6-3 and TRBJ2-5; D uncertain. The assigned J gene may be wrong: the sequence end matches TRBJ2-7 better. CDR1 is MNHEY and CDR2 is SVGEGT in the germline V gene. The CDR3 extends over 12 amino acids. CDR3 sequence: CASSLISLEQYF. DNA for the CDR3: TGTGCCAGCAGTCTCATCTCCCTCGAGCAGTACTTC.

As for this clonotype: An end of the junction does not agree with germline; a read error may underlie this. This rearrangement joins TRBV7-9 to TRBJ2-5; TRBD1 matches at 7 bases. Germline V lookup: CDR1 SEHNR, CDR2 FQNEAQ (reference sequence). The CDR3 has 15 amino acids. CDR3 DNA sequence: TGTGCCAACAGCCCCCGGGACAGACTTCAAGAGACCCAGTACTTC. As protein: CANSPRDRLQETQYF.

The chain combines TRBV11-2 with TRBJ2-1; 8 bases are a match to TRBD1. CDR1 and CDR2 from the germline V gene are SGHAT and FQNNGV. The CDR3 covers 16 residues. V lost 5 bases and J lost 5; bases outside the gene matches: 11. The CDR3 loop is CASSTRTGRVHNEQFF. As DNA, the CDR3 is TGTGCCAGCAGCACTCGGACAGGGCGAGTACACAATGAGCAGTTCTTC.

CDR3 residues: CASSQDLGTGPYEQYF. The CDR3 coding sequence is TGCGCCAGCAGCCAAGACCTAGGGACAGGCCCTTACGAGCAGTACTTC. This chain connects TRBV4-1 to TRBJ2-7, with 8 bases matching TRBD1. CDR1 is MGHRA and CDR2 is YSYEKL in the germline V gene. V was clipped by 0 bases and J by 4 bases; unmatched bases: 8. This CDR3 region has 16 residues.